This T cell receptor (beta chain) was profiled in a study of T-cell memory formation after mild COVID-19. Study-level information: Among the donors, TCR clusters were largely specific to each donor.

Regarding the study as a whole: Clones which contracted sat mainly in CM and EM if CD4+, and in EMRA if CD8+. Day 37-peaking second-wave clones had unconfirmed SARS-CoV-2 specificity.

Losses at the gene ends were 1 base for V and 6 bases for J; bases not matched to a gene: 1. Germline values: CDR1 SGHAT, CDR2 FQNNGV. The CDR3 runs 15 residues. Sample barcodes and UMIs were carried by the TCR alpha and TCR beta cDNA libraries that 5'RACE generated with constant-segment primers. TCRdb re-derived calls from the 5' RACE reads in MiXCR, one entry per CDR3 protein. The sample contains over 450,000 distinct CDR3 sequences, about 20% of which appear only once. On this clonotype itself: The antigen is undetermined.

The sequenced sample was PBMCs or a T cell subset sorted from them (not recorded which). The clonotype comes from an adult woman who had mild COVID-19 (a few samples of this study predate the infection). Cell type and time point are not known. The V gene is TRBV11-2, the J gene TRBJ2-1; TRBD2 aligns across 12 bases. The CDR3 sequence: CASSLASGRANEQFF. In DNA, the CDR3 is TGTGCCAGCAGCTTAGCTAGCGGGAGGGCCAATGAGCAGTTCTTC.